The entry that follows covers one T cell receptor (beta chain) sequence. Its antigen is undetermined. This entry is derived from a study of T cell clonotyping in hematopoietic cell transplantation. Turning to the study itself: Pretransplant recipient samples were taken after cytoreduction.

As to time point: recipient sample about 28 days before transplant, after cytoreduction. Whole-study results and caveats: CD4 and CD8 repertoire contributions could not be separated without sorting. Pathologically expanded recipient clonotypes increased progressively from day 30 to day 180 as diversity fell. Graft donor and pretransplant recipient Inverse Simpson Index values predicted broader posttransplant TCR diversity.

Sequencing was performed with immunoSEQ multiplex PCR; in TCRdb, only in-frame clones are kept and a portion is missing. Counted here are around 21,000 clones, approximately 80% occurring once; the ten biggest clones make up 17%. The sample here was peripheral blood mononuclear cells, taken before stem cell transplant. The origin of this receptor is a man in his sixties with acute myeloid leukemia. Some clones in this sample may be carry-over from other donors' samples.

The CDR3 nucleotides read TGTGCCAGCAGCCTCCGTGGTAGCGGGGGGCTAAAACCAGGTATTGAGCAGTTCTTC. It translates to CASSLRGSGGLKPGIEQFF. The rearrangement links TRBV7-2 to TRBJ2-1, with 10 bases matching TRBD2. Germline V gene lookup returns CDR1 SGHTA and CDR2 FQGNSA. This CDR3 spans 19 amino acids. The V and J ends lost 5 bases and 9 bases, in that order; junction bases with no gene match: 22.